This T cell receptor beta chain derives from a study of tumor-infiltrating lymphocytes in primary liver carcinoma. Looking at the study overall: There were roughly 3.65 to 7.13 million productive TCRbeta reads per sample, a yield similar across tissue types.

There are 13 residues in the CDR3. The germline CDR1 and CDR2 sequences are ENHRY and SYGVKD. Trimming pared 4 bases from V and 5 bases from J, leaving 11 bases between. Both RNA and DNA were isolated together from roughly 20-30 mg of bulk tissue that had not been sorted. Primary liver carcinoma in the patients was surgically resected. The study enrolled treatment-naive patients with chronic HBV infection. Starting from roughly 540 ng of total RNA, TCR beta cDNA was produced with a primer in the constant region. Three nested multiplex PCR rounds, a slightly modified ARM-PCR, produced the libraries for TCR beta. TRBV1-TRBV30 forward primers paired with a C-beta reverse primer were used in the first two PCR rounds, which ran roughly 9 cycles each. One entry per CDR3 protein results from TCRdb running MiXCR on the multiplex PCR reads. The sample includes around 35,000 distinct CDR3 sequences, roughly 73% of them seen just once.

This TCR derives from a man between 35 and 55 years old with primary liver carcinoma and hepatitis B virus infection. Material: tumor-adjacent normal liver tissue. V and J are TRBV10-3 and TRBJ2-5; D might be TRBD2 (6 bases). This CDR3 is CAISAEGGETQYF. In DNA form, the CDR3 reads TGTGCCATCAGTGCGGAGGGAGGTGAGACCCAGTACTTC.